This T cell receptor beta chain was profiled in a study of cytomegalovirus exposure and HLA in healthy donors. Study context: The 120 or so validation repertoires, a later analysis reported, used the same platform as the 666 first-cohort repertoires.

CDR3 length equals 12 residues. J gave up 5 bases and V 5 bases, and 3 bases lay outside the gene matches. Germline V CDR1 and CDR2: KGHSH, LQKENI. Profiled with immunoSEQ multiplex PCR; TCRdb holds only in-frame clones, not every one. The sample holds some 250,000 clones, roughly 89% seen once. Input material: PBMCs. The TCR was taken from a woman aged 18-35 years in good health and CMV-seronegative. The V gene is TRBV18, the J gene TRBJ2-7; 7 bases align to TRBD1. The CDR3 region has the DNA TGTGCCAGCTCAGGGACAGTCAACGAGCAGTACGTC. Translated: CASSGTVNEQYV.